This T cell receptor (beta chain) was retrieved from a study of blood T cell repertoires in COVID-19. Study summary: Samples of COVID-19 (acute and convalescent) were obtained from the United States, Italy and Spain. Sources were T cells, B-cell-depleted T cells, or PBMCs; the material itself was cDNA or gDNA.

Trimming removed 4 bases from V and 5 bases from J, with 9 bases in between. CDR1 is MDHEN, CDR2 SYDVKM, per germline. The CDR3 runs to 14 residues. Per the original data handling: For nucleated cells, counts were estimated from reference gene primer amplification. The repertoire was sequenced with immunoSEQ multiplex PCR; TCRdb's copy has only in-frame clones and lacks some. The V and J calls and clone size were taken over from that table, and D and trimming were inferred from the DNA. Counted here are some 200,000 clones, over 75% occurring once; the ten biggest clones make up 3.5% to 5%. Sequencing was performed on peripheral blood. The clonotype comes from a man aged 50 or older with acute or convalescent COVID-19. This chain connects TRBV28 to TRBJ1-6; tentatively, D is TRBD1 (5 bases). The CDR3 DNA reads TGTGCCAGCAGTTCGGGACTGGATAATTCACCCCTCCACTTT. Its protein is CASSSGLDNSPLHF.